A selection of T cell receptor beta chains follows, all from one sample in a study of OX40 agonist ivuxolimab in advanced cancers. Data came from immunoSEQ multiplex PCR; TCRdb stores just in-frame clones and leaves some out. The repertoire holds more than 20,000 clones, with 70% to 80% as singletons. The sample in question was CD4+ or CD8+ T cells sorted from blood, obtained in a trial of the OX40 agonist ivuxolimab. These receptors all stem from an adult with an advanced solid tumor such as melanoma, head and neck, liver or kidney cancer. Each CDR3 is given with its conserved first and last residue. The D gene is left open where the match is weak. Rows may omit the clone size; those that give it use once, few, many or a size class.

J gene	V gene	D gene	clone size	CDR3 DNA	CDR3 protein
TRBJ2-7	TRBV30	.	.	TGTGCCTGGAGTGCCTTAACCGGGGTCTACGAGCAGTACTTC	CAWSALTGVYEQYF
TRBJ1-1	TRBV5-8	.	few	TGTGCCAGCAGCTTGGTGGTGAACACTGAAGCTTTCTTT	CASSLVVNTEAFF
TRBJ1-3	TRBV28	.	.	TGTGCCAGCAGTCCTAACTCTGGAAACACCATATATTTT	CASSPNSGNTIYF
TRBJ2-2	TRBV27	TRBD1	.	TGTGCCAGCAGTTCGGGACAGGGTACGAACACCGGGGAGCTGTTTTTT	CASSSGQGTNTGELFF
TRBJ2-5	TRBV7-9	TRBD2	.	TGTGCCAGCAGCTTAGCCTGGACTAGCGGACAAGAGACCCAGTACTTC	CASSLAWTSGQETQYF
TRBJ2-7	TRBV25-1	TRBD1	.	TGTGCCAGCAGTGAATTTCGGACAGGGTCCTACGAGCAGTACTTC	CASSEFRTGSYEQYF
TRBJ2-7	TRBV6-6	TRBD1	.	TGTGCCAGCAGTTACTCGGGGACAGGGTGGGAGCAGTACTTC	CASSYSGTGWEQYF
TRBJ1-5	TRBV7-5	.	once	TGTGCCAGAAGCTTAGAAGATCAGCCGGGACAGGTTGTGGTTGGTCATAGCAATCAGCCCCAGCATTTT	CARSLEDQPGQVVVGHSNQPQHF
TRBJ2-7	TRBV6-5	TRBD1	.	TGTGCCAGCAGTTACTTCACCGGGACAGGGGGCGCCGAGCAGTACTTC	CASSYFTGTGGAEQYF
TRBJ2-7	TRBV7-9	TRBD1	.	TGTGCCAGCAGCTTAGCAGGGGGCCCTTACGAGCAGTACTTC	CASSLAGGPYEQYF
TRBJ1-5	TRBV5-1	.	.	TGCGCCAGCAGCTTGGGATGGGGACATCAGCCCCAGCATTTT	CASSLGWGHQPQHF
TRBJ2-7	TRBV9	TRBD1	.	TGTGCCAGCAGCGTATACCGGGACAGCTACGAGCAGTACTTC	CASSVYRDSYEQYF
TRBJ2-7	TRBV7-6	TRBD1	.	TGTGCCAGCAGCCCAATAGGTGGGACAGGGGTTTACGAGCAGTACTTC	CASSPIGGTGVYEQYF
TRBJ1-6	TRBV2	.	.	TGTGCCAGCAGTGAAATCCCAACAGTCTCCTATAATTCACCCCTCCACTTT	CASSEIPTVSYNSPLHF
TRBJ2-7	TRBV14	TRBD1	.	TGTGCCAGCAGCCAAGGGACAGGGATCCTAGCGCTCTACGAGCAGTACTTC	CASSQGTGILALYEQYF